A selection of T cell receptor beta chains follows, all from one sample in a study of blood T cell repertoires in COVID-19. Only in-frame clones appear in the TCRdb table, and some are missing; sequencing was by immunoSEQ multiplex PCR. Counted here are around 250,000 clones, 86% occurring once; the ten biggest clones make up about 1.7%. Sample: peripheral blood. The source of these receptors is a woman between 55 and 75 years old who had recovered from COVID-19. Both conserved end residues are part of each CDR3. A D gene is named only where the DNA matches it firmly. Clone size, where shown, is once, few, many, or a class for clones that have expanded.

d_gene,j_gene,v_gene,abundance,CDR3nt,CDR3aa
-,TRBJ2-7,TRBV5-6,-,TGTGCCAGCAGCTCCCTGGGCAGGGCGTCGACCTACGAGCAGTACTTC,CASSSLGRASTYEQYF
-,TRBJ1-1,TRBV6-5,-,TGTGCCAGCAGTAGGGGGTCAGAGGCTTTCTTT,CASSRGSEAFF
-,TRBJ1-1,TRBV11-2,once,TGTGCCAGCAGCTTGTTGGGGCTGGGTCGCCAAAACACTGAAGCTTTCTTT,CASSLLGLGRQNTEAFF
TRBD2,TRBJ2-3,TRBV7-2,-,TGTGCCAGCAGCCCGGATGGGAGCGGGGGGGCAGATACGCAGTATTTT,CASSPDGSGGADTQYF
TRBD2,TRBJ2-2,TRBV24-1,-,TGTGCCACCAATAGCGGGGTAACGAACACCGGGGAGCTGTTTTTT,CATNSGVTNTGELFF
-,TRBJ2-1,TRBV28,few,TGTGCCAGCGATTATGGCTTCGACAATGAGCAGTTCTTC,CASDYGFDNEQFF
TRBD1,TRBJ1-6,TRBV6-6,-,TGTGCCAGCATTTTCGACAGGGGCTATAATTCACCCCTCCACTTT,CASIFDRGYNSPLHF
-,TRBJ2-1,TRBV7-3,-,TGTGCCAGCAGCCTGACCGCTACTAGGAATGAGCAGTTCTTC,CASSLTATRNEQFF
-,TRBJ2-3,TRBV11-2,once,TGTGCCAGCAGCTTATTGCAGAGCACAGATACGCAGTATTTT,CASSLLQSTDTQYF
-,TRBJ1-6,TRBV7-2,-,TGTGCCAGCAGCTTAGTCGGTCGGAATTCACCCCTCCACTTT,CASSLVGRNSPLHF
TRBD1,TRBJ2-7,TRBV5-1,-,TGCGCCAGCAGCGAACAGGGGCGCGAGCAGTACTTC,CASSEQGREQYF
TRBD1,TRBJ1-4,TRBV2,-,TGTGCCAGCAGTGAAGGGACAGGGTTATGGGAAAAACTGTTTTTT,CASSEGTGLWEKLFF
-,TRBJ2-7,TRBV28,-,TGTGCCAGCAGTTTTAGACTTCCGGGATCCTACGAGCAGTACTTC,CASSFRLPGSYEQYF
TRBD2,TRBJ2-3,TRBV7-3,once,TGTGCCAGCAGCTTAATGGGGACTAGCATAAATACGCAGTATTTT,CASSLMGTSINTQYF
TRBD1,TRBJ2-6,TRBV27,-,TGTGCCAGCAGGACAGGGGGATCTGGGGCCAACGTCCTGACTTTC,CASRTGGSGANVLTF
TRBD1,TRBJ1-2,TRBV15,-,TGTGCCACCAGCAGACCGGGACAGGTTGGCTACACCTTC,CATSRPGQVGYTF
-,TRBJ1-1,TRBV7-2,once,TGTGCCAGCAGCCACCGGACAGAGAACACTGAAGCTTTCTTT,CASSHRTENTEAFF
-,TRBJ2-1,TRBV9,-,TGTGCCAGCAGCCCGCAGCCGACTTTGGTAGGTGAGCAGTTCTTC,CASSPQPTLVGEQFF
TRBD1,TRBJ1-2,TRBV3-1/TRBV3-2,once,TGTGCCAGCACCATGGCAGGGGGCGAAGTAAACACCTTC,CASTMAGGEVNTF
TRBD1,TRBJ1-4,TRBV29-1,-,TGCAGCGAAAGGACAGGGGAAAAACTGTTTTTT,CSERTGEKLFF
TRBD1,TRBJ1-5,TRBV5-6,-,TGTGCCAGCAGCCGTGACAGGGGGAATCAGCCCCAGCATTTT,CASSRDRGNQPQHF
TRBD1,TRBJ2-7,TRBV7-8,-,TGTGCCAGCAGCTTCCCGGGACAGAACTACGAGCAGTACTTC,CASSFPGQNYEQYF
-,TRBJ1-5,TRBV6-2/TRBV6-3,-,TGTGCCAGCAGTTCTTTCAGCCGTGGGACGGGGGGTGCAAATCAGCCCCAGCATTTT,CASSSFSRGTGGANQPQHF
-,TRBJ1-1,TRBV20-1,-,TGCAGTGCTAGACCCGGGACTGAAGCTTTCTTT,CSARPGTEAFF
-,TRBJ2-5,TRBV3-1/TRBV3-2,-,TGTGCCAGCAGCCAAGAAAGTCGGGGCCAAGAGACCCAGTACTTC,CASSQESRGQETQYF
-,TRBJ1-4,TRBV20-1,-,TGCAGTGCTAGTTCCGGGGTGGGTGAAAAACTGTTTTTT,CSASSGVGEKLFF
TRBD2,TRBJ2-7,TRBV28,-,TGTGCCAGCAGTGGATTTGGAGCGGGACTCTACGAGCAGTACTTC,CASSGFGAGLYEQYF
-,TRBJ2-3,TRBV11-2,-,TGTGCCAGCAGCTTATTTGGAGGGGACACAGATACGCAGTATTTT,CASSLFGGDTDTQYF
TRBD2,TRBJ2-7,TRBV7-2,-,TGTGCCAGCACCCAGCGGGGGGGCCTGTACGAGCAGTACTTC,CASTQRGGLYEQYF
-,TRBJ2-1,TRBV21-1,few,TGTGCCAGCAGCAGCGGGGCCACCCCTGTACGGTTCTTC,CASSSGATPVRFF
-,TRBJ2-4,TRBV20-1,-,TGCAGTGCCTTTGACAGGTACATTCAGTACTTC,CSAFDRYIQYF
TRBD2,TRBJ2-7,TRBV19,-,TGTGCCAGTAGTCCGGGACTACCTTACGAGCAGTACTTC,CASSPGLPYEQYF
TRBD2,TRBJ2-5,TRBV7-9,few,TGTGCCAGCAGCCAACTAGCGGGACAAGAGACCCAGTACTTC,CASSQLAGQETQYF
-,TRBJ2-7,TRBV7-9,-,TGTGCCAGCAGCTTATCAGGGGGCGGGGGCGAGCAGTACTTC,CASSLSGGGGEQYF
-,TRBJ1-1,TRBV28,-,TGTGCCAGCAGTTTATCTAACACTGAAGCTTTCTTT,CASSLSNTEAFF
-,TRBJ2-2,TRBV28,once,TGTGCCAGCACCTCAGGGGACGGGTCCACCGGGGAGCTGTTTTTT,CASTSGDGSTGELFF
TRBD1,TRBJ1-1,TRBV9,-,TGTGCCAGCAGCTTAGTAACAGGGGGCTTCACTGAAGCTTTCTTT,CASSLVTGGFTEAFF
-,TRBJ2-2,TRBV11-3,-,TGTGCCAGCAGCCAGATGGGGCGGGAGCTGTTTTTT,CASSQMGRELFF
TRBD2,TRBJ2-3,TRBV28,-,TGTGAAACTAGCGGGGGGGGCACAGATACGCAGTATTTT,CETSGGGTDTQYF
-,TRBJ1-5,TRBV6-2/TRBV6-3,-,TGTGCCAGCAGCAGGGGAGGGGTCAATCAGCCCCAGCATTTT,CASSRGGVNQPQHF
TRBD1,TRBJ1-6,TRBV5-8,-,TGTGCCAGCAGCTTGGAGACAGGGTTTGGTTCACCCCTCCACTTT,CASSLETGFGSPLHF
TRBD2,TRBJ2-1,TRBV29-1,-,TGCAGCGTTGAAGGCCTGGCTAGCGGGGGGCGTCGCTCCTACAATGAGCAGTTCTTC,CSVEGLASGGRRSYNEQFF
-,TRBJ2-7,TRBV19,-,TGTGCCAGCGGGAGTTCCCGTGAGCAGTACTTC,CASGSSREQYF